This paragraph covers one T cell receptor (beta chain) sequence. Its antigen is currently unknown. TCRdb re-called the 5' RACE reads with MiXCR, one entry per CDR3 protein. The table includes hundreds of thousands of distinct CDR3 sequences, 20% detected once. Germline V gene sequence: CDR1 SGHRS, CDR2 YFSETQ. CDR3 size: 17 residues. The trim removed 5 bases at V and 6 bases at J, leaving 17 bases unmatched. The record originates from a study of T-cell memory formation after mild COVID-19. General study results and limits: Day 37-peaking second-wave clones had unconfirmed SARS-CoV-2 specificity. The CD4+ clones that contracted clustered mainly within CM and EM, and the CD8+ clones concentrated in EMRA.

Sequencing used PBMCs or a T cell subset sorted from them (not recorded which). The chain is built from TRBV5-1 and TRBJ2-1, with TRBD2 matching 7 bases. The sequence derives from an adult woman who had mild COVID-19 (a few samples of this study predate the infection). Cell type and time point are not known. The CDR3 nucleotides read TGCGCCAGCAGTGCCGTCTTTGGAGGACTAGAGAGCAATGAGCAGTTCTTC. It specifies CASSAVFGGLESNEQFF. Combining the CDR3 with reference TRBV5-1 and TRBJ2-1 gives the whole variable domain KAGVTQTPRYLIKTRGQQVTLSCSPISGHRSVSWYQQTPGQGLQFLFEYFSETQRNKGNFPGRFSGRQFSNSRSEMNVSTLELGDSALYLCASSAVFGGLESNEQFFGPGTRLTVL.